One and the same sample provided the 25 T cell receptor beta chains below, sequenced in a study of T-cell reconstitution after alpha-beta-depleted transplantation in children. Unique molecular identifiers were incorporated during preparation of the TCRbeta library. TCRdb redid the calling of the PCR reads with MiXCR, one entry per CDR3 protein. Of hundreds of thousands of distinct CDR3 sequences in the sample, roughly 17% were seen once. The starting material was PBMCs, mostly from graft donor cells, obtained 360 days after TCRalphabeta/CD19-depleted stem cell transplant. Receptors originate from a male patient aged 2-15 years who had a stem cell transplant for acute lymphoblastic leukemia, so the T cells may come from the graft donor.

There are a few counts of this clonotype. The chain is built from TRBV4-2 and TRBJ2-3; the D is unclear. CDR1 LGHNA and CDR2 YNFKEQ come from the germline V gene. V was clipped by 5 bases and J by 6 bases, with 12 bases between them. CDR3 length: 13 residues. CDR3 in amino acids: CASSLTYQDTQYF. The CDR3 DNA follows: TGTGCCAGCAGCTTGACCTATCAGGATACGCAGTATTTT.

CDR3: CASSLWAEFTDTQYF. In nucleotides, the CDR3 is TGTGCCAGCAGTTTATGGGCGGAATTCACAGATACGCAGTATTTT. V gene TRBV28 combines with J gene TRBJ2-3; no clear D. CDR1 and CDR2 from the germline V gene are MDHEN and SYDVKM. The CDR3 totals 15 residues. Trimming stripped 0 bases from V and 2 bases from J, with 9 bases between.

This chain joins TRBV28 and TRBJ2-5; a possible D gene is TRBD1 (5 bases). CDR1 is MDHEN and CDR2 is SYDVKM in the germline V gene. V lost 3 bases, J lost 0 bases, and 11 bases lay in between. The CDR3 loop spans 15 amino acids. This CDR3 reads CASSFVQGHQETQYF. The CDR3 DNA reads TGTGCCAGCAGTTTTGTTCAGGGCCACCAAGAGACCCAGTACTTC. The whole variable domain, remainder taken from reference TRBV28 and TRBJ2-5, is DVKVTQSSRYLVKRTGEKVFLECVQDMDHENMFWYRQDPGLGLRLIYFSYDVKMKEKGDIPEGYSVSREKKERFSLILESASTNQTSMYLCASSFVQGHQETQYFGPGTRLLVL.

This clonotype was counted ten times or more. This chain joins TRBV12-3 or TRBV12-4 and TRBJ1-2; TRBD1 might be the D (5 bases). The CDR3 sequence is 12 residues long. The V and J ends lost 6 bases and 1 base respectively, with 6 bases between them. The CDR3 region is CASSRDNYGYTF. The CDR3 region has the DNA TGTGCCAGCAGCAGGGATAACTATGGCTACACCTTC.

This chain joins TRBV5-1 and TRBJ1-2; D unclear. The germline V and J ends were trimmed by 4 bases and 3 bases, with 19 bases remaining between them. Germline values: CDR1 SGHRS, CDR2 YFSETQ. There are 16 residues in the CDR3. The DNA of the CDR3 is TGCGCCAGCAGCCGCGACCCGCAAAGCATTGACTATGGCTACACCTTC. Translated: CASSRDPQSIDYGYTF.

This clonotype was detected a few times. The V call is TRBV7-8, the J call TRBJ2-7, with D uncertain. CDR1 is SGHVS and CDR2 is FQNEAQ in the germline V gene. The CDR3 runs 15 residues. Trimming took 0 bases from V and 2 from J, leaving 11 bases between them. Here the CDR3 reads CASSLARLEPYEQYF. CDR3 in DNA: TGTGCCAGCAGCTTAGCGCGACTGGAACCCTACGAGCAGTACTTC.

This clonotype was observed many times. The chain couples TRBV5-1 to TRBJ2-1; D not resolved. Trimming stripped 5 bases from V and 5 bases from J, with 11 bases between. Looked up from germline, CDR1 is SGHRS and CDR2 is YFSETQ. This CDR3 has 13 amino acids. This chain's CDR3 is CASSEVLNNEQFF. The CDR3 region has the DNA TGCGCCAGCAGTGAGGTCCTGAACAATGAGCAGTTCTTC.

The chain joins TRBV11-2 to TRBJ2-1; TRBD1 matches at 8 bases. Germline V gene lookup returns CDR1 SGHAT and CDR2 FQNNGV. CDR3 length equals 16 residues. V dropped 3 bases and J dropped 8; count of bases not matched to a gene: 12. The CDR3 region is CASSFSGLPGGDEQFF. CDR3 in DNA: TGTGCCAGCAGCTTTAGTGGCCTCCCAGGGGGCGATGAGCAGTTCTTC.

The DNA for the CDR3 is TGTGCCAGCAGTCGTCGGGACAATGAGCAGTTCTTC. It yields the protein CASSRRDNEQFF. The chain recombines TRBV27 with TRBJ2-1, with D hard to call. The CDR3 sequence is 12 residues long. Trimming removed 5 bases at V and 5 bases at J, with 7 bases between. From germline, CDR1 is MNHEY and CDR2 SMNVEV (reference sequence).

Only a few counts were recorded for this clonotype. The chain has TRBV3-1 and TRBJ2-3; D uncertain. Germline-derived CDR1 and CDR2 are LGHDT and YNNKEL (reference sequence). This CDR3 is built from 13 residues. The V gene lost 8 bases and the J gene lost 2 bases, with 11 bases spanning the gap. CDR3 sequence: CASVGMVTDTQYF. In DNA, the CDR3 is TGTGCCAGCGTGGGGATGGTCACAGATACGCAGTATTTT.

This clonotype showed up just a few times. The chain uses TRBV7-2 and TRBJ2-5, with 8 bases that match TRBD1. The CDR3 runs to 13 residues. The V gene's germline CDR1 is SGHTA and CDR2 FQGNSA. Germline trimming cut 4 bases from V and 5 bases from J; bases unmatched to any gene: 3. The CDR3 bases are TGTGCCAGCAGCTGGACAGGGACCGAGACCCAGTACTTC. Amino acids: CASSWTGTETQYF. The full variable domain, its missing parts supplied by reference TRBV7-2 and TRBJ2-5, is GAGVSQSPSNKVTEKGKDVELRCDPISGHTALYWYRQSLGQGLEFLIYFQGNSAPDKSGLPSDRFSAERTGGSVSTLTIQRTQQEDSAVYLCASSWTGTETQYFGPGTRLLVL.

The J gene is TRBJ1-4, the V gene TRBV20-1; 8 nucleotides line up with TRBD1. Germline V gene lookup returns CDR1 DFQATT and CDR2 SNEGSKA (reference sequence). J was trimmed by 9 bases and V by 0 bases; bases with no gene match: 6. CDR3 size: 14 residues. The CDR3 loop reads CSARDGRQGQKLFF. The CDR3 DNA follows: TGCAGTGCTAGAGACGGAAGACAGGGGCAAAAACTGTTTTTT.

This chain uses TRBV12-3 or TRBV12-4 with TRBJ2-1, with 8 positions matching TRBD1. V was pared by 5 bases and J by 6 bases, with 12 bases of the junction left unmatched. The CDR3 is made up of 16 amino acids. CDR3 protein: CASSAQVRGPSNEQFF. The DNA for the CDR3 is TGTGCCAGCAGTGCCCAAGTCAGGGGGCCTTCCAATGAGCAGTTCTTC.

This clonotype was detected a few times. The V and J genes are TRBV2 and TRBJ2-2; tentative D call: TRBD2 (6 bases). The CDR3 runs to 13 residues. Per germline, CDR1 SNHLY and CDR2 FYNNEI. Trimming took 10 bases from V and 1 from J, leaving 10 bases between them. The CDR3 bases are TGTGCCACCGGGACTGGGAACACCGGGGAGCTGTTTTTT. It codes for CATGTGNTGELFF.

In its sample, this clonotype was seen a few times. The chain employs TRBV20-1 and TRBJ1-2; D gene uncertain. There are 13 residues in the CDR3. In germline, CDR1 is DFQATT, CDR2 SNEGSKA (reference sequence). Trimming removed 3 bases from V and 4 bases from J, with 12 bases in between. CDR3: CSARPDYLYGYTF. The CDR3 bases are TGCAGTGCTAGGCCTGACTATCTCTATGGCTACACCTTC.

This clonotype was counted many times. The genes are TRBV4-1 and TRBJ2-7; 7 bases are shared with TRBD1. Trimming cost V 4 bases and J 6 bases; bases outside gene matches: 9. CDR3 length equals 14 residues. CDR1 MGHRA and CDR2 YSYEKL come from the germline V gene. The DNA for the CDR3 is TGCGCCAGCAGCCCGCAGGGGGTCCTCGGCGAGCAGTACTTC. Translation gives CASSPQGVLGEQYF.

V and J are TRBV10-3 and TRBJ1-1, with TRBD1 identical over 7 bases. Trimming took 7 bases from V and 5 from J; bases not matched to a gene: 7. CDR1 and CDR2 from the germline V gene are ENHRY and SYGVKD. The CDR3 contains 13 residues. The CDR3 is CAIKSDRKTEAFF. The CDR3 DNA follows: TGTGCCATCAAGTCGGACAGGAAGACTGAAGCTTTCTTT.

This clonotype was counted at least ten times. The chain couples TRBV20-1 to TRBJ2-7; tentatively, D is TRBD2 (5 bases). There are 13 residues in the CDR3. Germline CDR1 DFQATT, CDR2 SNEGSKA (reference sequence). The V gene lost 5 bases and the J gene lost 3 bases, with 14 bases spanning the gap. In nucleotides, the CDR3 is TGCAGTGCTTGGACTGAGGCCTTCTACGAGCAGTACTTC. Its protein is CSAWTEAFYEQYF.

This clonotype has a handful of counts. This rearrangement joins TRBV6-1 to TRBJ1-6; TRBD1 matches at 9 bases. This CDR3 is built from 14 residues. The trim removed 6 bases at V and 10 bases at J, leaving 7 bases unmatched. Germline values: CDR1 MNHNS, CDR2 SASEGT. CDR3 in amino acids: CASSLGQGLSPLHF. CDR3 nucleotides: TGTGCCAGCAGCCTGGGACAGGGCCTCTCACCCCTCCACTTT.

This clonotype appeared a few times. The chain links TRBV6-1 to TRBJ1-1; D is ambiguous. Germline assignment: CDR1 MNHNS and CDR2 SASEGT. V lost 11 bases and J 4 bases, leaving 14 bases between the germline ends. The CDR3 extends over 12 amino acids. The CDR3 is CAAGRVRTEAFF. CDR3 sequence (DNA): TGTGCCGCCGGGCGCGTCCGCACTGAAGCTTTCTTT.

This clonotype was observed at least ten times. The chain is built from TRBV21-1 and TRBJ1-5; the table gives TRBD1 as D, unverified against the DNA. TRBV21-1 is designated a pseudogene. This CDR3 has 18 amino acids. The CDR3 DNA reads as TGTGCCAGCAGCAAAGCAGGATTCCGGGACAGGGGGGTTCAGCCCCAGCATTTT. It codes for CASSKAGFRDRGVQPQHF.

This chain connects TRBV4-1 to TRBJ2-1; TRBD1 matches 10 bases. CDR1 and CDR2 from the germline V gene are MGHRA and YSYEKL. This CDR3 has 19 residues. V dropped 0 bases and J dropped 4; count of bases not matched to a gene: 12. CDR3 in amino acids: CASSQDRDRGGDSYNEQFF. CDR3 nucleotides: TGCGCCAGCAGCCAAGACCGGGACAGGGGAGGGGACTCTTACAATGAGCAGTTCTTC.

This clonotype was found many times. As DNA, the CDR3 is TGTGCCAGCAGCGTATCGGGAGCGTTGGCTACCCAAGAGACCCAGTACTTC. Translation gives CASSVSGALATQETQYF. The chain is built from TRBV9 and TRBJ2-5, with a possible D match to TRBD2 (6 bases). CDR3 size: 17 residues. The V end lost 1 base, the J end lost 1 base, and 17 bases lay between the germline ends. Germline-derived CDR1 and CDR2 are SGDLS and YYNGEE.

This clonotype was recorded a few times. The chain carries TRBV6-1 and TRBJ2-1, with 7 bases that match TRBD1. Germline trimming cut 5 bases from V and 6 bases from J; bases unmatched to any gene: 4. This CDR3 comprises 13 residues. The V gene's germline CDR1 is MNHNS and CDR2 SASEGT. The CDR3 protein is CASSRDSANEQFF. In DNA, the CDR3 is TGTGCCAGCAGTCGGGACAGCGCCAATGAGCAGTTCTTC.

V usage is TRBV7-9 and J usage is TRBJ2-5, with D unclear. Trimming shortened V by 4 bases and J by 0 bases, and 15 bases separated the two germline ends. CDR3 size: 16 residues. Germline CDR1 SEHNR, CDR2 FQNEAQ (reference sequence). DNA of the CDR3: TGTGCCAGCAGCTCCCCCTCCGGCCCGTACCAAGAGACCCAGTACTTC. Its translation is CASSSPSGPYQETQYF.